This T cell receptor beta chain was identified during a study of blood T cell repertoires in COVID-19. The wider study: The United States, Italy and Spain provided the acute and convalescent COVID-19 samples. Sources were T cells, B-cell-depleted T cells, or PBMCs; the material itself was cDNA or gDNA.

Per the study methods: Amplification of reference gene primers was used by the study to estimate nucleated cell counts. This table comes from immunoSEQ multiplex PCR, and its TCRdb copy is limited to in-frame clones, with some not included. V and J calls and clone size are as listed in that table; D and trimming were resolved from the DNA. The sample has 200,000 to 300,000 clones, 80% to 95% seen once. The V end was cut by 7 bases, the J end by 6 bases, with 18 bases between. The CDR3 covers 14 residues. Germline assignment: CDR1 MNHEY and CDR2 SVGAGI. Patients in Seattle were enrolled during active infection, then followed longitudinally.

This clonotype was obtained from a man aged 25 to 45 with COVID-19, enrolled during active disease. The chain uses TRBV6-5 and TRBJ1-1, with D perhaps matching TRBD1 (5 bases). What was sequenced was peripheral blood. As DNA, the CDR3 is TGTGCCAGCATTTTCCGTGGGCTGGGGCCTGAAGCTTTCTTT. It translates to CASIFRGLGPEAFF.